This T cell receptor (beta chain) was documented in a study of beta chain features in type 1 diabetes. About the research overall: Examination of sorted cells across all samples involved roughly 100 million cells.

A few counts support this clone. As yet, its antigen is unknown. There are 12 residues in the CDR3. CDR1 is MDHEN, CDR2 SYDVKM, per germline. J lost 8 bases, V lost 8 bases, and 3 bases had no gene match. Study results and limitations: There was a moderate but significant shortening of TCRB CDR3s in all four CD4+ subsets of Type 1 diabetes patients. Whatever favoring of shorter templates PCR might show would apply equally to patients and controls.

Populations isolated by sorting all had purity greater than 95%. Expressed TCRB transcripts were sequenced because the entire RNA isolate underwent reverse transcription. Libraries were prepared by immunoSEQ multiplex PCR; TCRdb keeps only in-frame clonotypes and omits some of them. The data show hundreds of thousands of clones, over 14% seen once. This receptor was obtained from a young man with type 1 diabetes. The V and J genes are TRBV28 and TRBJ1-6; 7 positions match TRBD1. Sequencing was performed on naive CD4+ T cells from blood. This chain's CDR3 is CASLDRDSPLHF. The CDR3, as DNA: TGTGCCAGCCTAGACAGGGATTCACCCCTCCACTTT.